Following are 10 T cell receptor beta chains from one sample sequenced in a study of PD-1 blockade in classical Hodgkin lymphoma. The time point here: cycle 4 day 1 (C4D1), after around six weeks of nivolumab. In every patient, relapse followed autologous stem cell transplantation, while exposure to brentuximab vedotin differed. TCRdb's copy holds only in-frame clones and misses some; the assay was immunoSEQ multiplex PCR. The sample records around 65,000 clones, nearly 90% being singletons. The input for sequencing was peripheral blood mononuclear cells (PBMCs), taken before the fourth cycle of nivolumab. The source is a human donor with classical Hodgkin lymphoma.

The chain combines TRBV5-5 with TRBJ2-2; D remains unclear. The CDR3 extends over 14 amino acids. With 4 bases removed from V and 5 bases from J, the gap between germline ends came to 12 bases. Germline V CDR1 and CDR2: SGHKS, YYEKEE (reference sequence). The CDR3 coding sequence is TGTGCCAGCAGCCCCCGGACCGGGACCGGGGAGCTGTTTTTT. This sequence encodes CASSPRTGTGELFF. Full variable domain (missing parts from reference TRBV5-5 and TRBJ2-2): DAGVTQSPTHLIKTRGQQVTLRCSPISGHKSVSWYQQVLGQGPQFIFQYYEKEERGRGNFPDRFSARQFPNYSSELNVNALLLGDSALYLCASSPRTGTGELFFGEGSRLTVL.

This clone has a single count. Other nucleotide sequences from this sample produce the same CDR3. The V and J genes are TRBV5-1 and TRBJ2-2; possibly TRBD2 for D (5 bases). The V gene lost 1 base and the J gene lost 0 bases, with 7 bases spanning the gap. The V gene's germline CDR1 is SGHRS and CDR2 YFSETQ. This CDR3 contains 15 residues. The CDR3 reads CASSLTGANTGELFF. CDR3 in DNA: TGCGCCAGCAGCTTGACCGGGGCGAACACCGGGGAGCTGTTTTTT.

The chain links TRBV5-1 to TRBJ2-2, with D uncertain. The germline V and J ends were trimmed by 1 base and 2 bases, with 6 bases remaining between them. This CDR3 region has 14 residues. CDR1 and CDR2 (germline): SGHRS, YFSETQ. The CDR3 DNA reads TGCGCCAGCAGCTTGTTGGCAAACACCGGGGAGCTGTTTTTT. Translation: CASSLLANTGELFF.

The rearrangement links TRBV5-1 to TRBJ2-7; TRBD1 might be the D (6 bases). The CDR3 has 15 amino acids. CDR1 and CDR2 (germline): SGHRS, YFSETQ. The V gene lost 0 bases and the J gene lost 0 bases, with 10 bases spanning the gap. The CDR3 DNA sequence: TGCGCCAGCAGCTTGGTGGACAGTACCTCCTACGAGCAGTACTTC. It specifies CASSLVDSTSYEQYF.

The J gene is TRBJ1-5, the V gene TRBV27, with D possibly being TRBD1 (6 bases). The CDR3 consists of 14 residues. Germline values: CDR1 MNHEY, CDR2 SMNVEV (reference sequence). Trimming cost V 6 bases and J 3 bases, with 12 bases left between them. The CDR3 here is CASSRRGPNQPQHF. The CDR3 coding sequence is TGTGCCAGCAGCCGCCGGGGGCCCAATCAGCCCCAGCATTTT.

This clone was observed a single time. The chain couples TRBV2 to TRBJ1-3; 7 bases fit TRBD1. Per the germline V gene, CDR1 is SNHLY and CDR2 is FYNNEI. Trimming cost V 4 bases and J 0 bases; bases outside gene matches: 6. This CDR3 has 16 amino acids. CDR3 in DNA: TGTGCCAGCAGTGTACAGGGGAAGGGCTCTGGAAACACCATATATTTT. Translation: CASSVQGKGSGNTIYF.

V and J are TRBV4-1 and TRBJ1-2; D call uncertain. This CDR3 spans 15 amino acids. The germline V gene has CDR1 MGHRA and CDR2 YSYEKL. Trimming left V 0 bases short and J 3 bases short, with 11 bases between. The CDR3 nucleotides are TGCGCCAGCAGCCAAGAAAAGGGTTATTACTATGGCTACACCTTC. This sequence encodes CASSQEKGYYYGYTF.

The genes are TRBV7-2 and TRBJ1-2; D gene uncertain. Germline values: CDR1 SGHTA, CDR2 FQGNSA. V was shortened by 5 bases and J by 0 bases, with 10 bases between the two germline ends. The CDR3 spans 14 residues. This CDR3 reads CASSPEQANYGYTF. CDR3 bases: TGTGCCAGCAGCCCTGAACAAGCTAACTATGGCTACACCTTC.

On this clone itself: A read error may produce the germline difference seen at one junction end. The chain has TRBV7-9 and TRBJ2-1, with 12 bases aligning to TRBD2. Germline assignment: CDR1 SEHNR and CDR2 FQNEAQ (reference sequence). The CDR3 contains 16 residues. DNA for the CDR3: TGTGCCAGCAGCCTAGCGGGGGGGCCGAGGTACAATGAGCAGTTCTTC. It encodes CASSLAGGPRYNEQFF.

The CDR3 nucleotides are TGTGCCAGCAGTCCTCTCGGGAGGACTAGCACAGATACGCAGTATTTT. As protein: CASSPLGRTSTDTQYF. This chain uses TRBV27 with TRBJ2-3, with 7 bases identical to TRBD2. Germline V CDR1 and CDR2: MNHEY, SMNVEV (reference sequence). The length of the CDR3 is 16 residues. The V gene end was trimmed by 5 bases and the J gene end by 0 bases; junction bases not matched to a gene: 8.